The 5 T cell receptor beta chains below were found in one sample sequenced in a study of cytomegalovirus exposure and HLA in healthy donors. Primers for the PCR totalled 60 Vbeta and 13 Jbeta. Sequencing was performed with immunoSEQ multiplex PCR; in TCRdb, only in-frame clones are kept and a portion is missing. The sample has roughly 99,000 clones; less than 85% are singletons. Sequencing was carried out using PBMCs. These receptors were obtained from a woman in her thirties or forties in good health and CMV-seropositive.

This clone was counted only a few times. The J gene is TRBJ2-1, the V gene TRBV30; no definite D call. The CDR3 contains 14 residues. Germline assignment: CDR1 GTSNPN and CDR2 SVGIG (reference sequence). The V end lost 0 bases, the J end lost 4 bases, and 10 bases lay between the germline ends. The CDR3 protein is CAWSVNGPYNEQFF. The CDR3 DNA sequence: TGTGCCTGGAGTGTAAATGGCCCTTACAATGAGCAGTTCTTC.

The chain employs TRBV2 and TRBJ2-3; 11 nucleotides agree with TRBD2. CDR1 is SNHLY, CDR2 FYNNEI, per germline. The CDR3 runs 15 residues. The junction had 8 bases not matched to a gene; V was cut back by 5 bases and J by 7 bases. The CDR3 region has the DNA TGTGCCAGCAGTCGGTCTAGCGGGGGGTCCCATACGCAGTATTTT. Its translation: CASSRSSGGSHTQYF.

The chain combines TRBV6-1 with TRBJ2-3; D possibly corresponds to TRBD2 (7 bases). Trimming shortened V by 1 base and J by 6 bases, and 8 bases separated the two germline ends. This CDR3 contains 13 residues. Per the germline V gene, CDR1 is MNHNS and CDR2 is SASEGT. This CDR3 is CASSEEGGDTQYF. The CDR3 nucleotides read TGTGCCAGCAGTGAAGAGGGGGGGGATACGCAGTATTTT.

This clone was seen a handful of times. The J gene is TRBJ2-1, the V gene TRBV4-3, with no clear D. The CDR3 is 15 amino acids. V gave up 0 bases and J gave up 5 bases, with 11 bases separating them. In germline, CDR1 is LGHNA, CDR2 YSLEER. CDR3 sequence: CASSQDLEAHNEQFF. In nucleotides, the CDR3 is TGCGCCAGCAGCCAAGATCTTGAGGCGCACAATGAGCAGTTCTTC.

This clone showed up many times. The chain carries TRBV13 and TRBJ1-5; D uncertain. Germline V gene lookup returns CDR1 PRHDT and CDR2 FYEKMQ (reference sequence). The V end lost 5 bases, the J end lost 2 bases, and 7 bases lay between the germline ends. The CDR3 contains 13 residues. The CDR3 here is CASSRERNQPQHF. The CDR3, as DNA: TGTGCCAGCAGCCGCGAACGCAATCAGCCCCAGCATTTT.